The 3 T cell receptor beta chains below were found in one sample sequenced in a study of CD8+CD57+ T cells in acquired aplastic anemia. Profiling that covered TCR beta VDJ and CDR3 relied on genomic DNA as its template. TCRdb recomputed calls from the reads with MiXCR, one row per CDR3 protein. The sample records roughly 130,000 distinct CDR3 sequences, around 48% being singletons. The specimen sequenced was sorted CD4+, CD8+, or CD8+CD57+ T cells (not recorded which) from PBMCs. These receptors were obtained from a human donor in good health, serving as a control.

V and J are TRBV6-5 and TRBJ1-2; D is perhaps TRBD1 (6 bases). The CDR3 is 15 amino acids. The V gene's germline CDR1 is MNHEY and CDR2 SVGAGI. Trimming removed 3 bases at V and 4 bases at J, with 15 bases between. The CDR3 protein is CASSYFGGGSYGYTF. CDR3 nucleotides: TGTGCCAGCAGTTATTTTGGGGGCGGGAGCTATGGCTACACCTTC.

Concerning this clonotype: It may be a read error: a sequence one base away is much more abundant. The chain recombines TRBV7-3 with TRBJ2-2, with a possible D match to TRBD2 (6 bases). Germline values: CDR1 SGHTA, CDR2 FQGTGA. The CDR3 is 15 amino acids. Trimming took 1 base from V and 5 from J, leaving 11 bases between them. This CDR3 reads CASSLRDCLTGELFF. The CDR3, as DNA: TGTGCCAGCAGCTTAAGGGACTGCCTAACCGGGGAGCTGTTTTTT.

The V and J genes are TRBV10-1 and TRBJ2-3, with TRBD1 matching over 10 bases. Germline loops: CDR1 WNHNN, CDR2 SYGVQD (reference sequence). The V gene end was trimmed by 2 bases and the J gene end by 4 bases; junction bases not matched to a gene: 6. The CDR3 is 16 amino acids. This chain's CDR3 is CASSERVTGGSDTQYF. CDR3 nucleotide sequence: TGCGCCAGCAGTGAGAGGGTGACAGGGGGCTCAGATACGCAGTATTTT.